A selection of T cell receptor beta chains follows, all from one sample in a study of T cells expressing NK-cell markers. Following a re-call of the 5' RACE reads, TCRdb has one entry per CDR3 protein and lacks DNA. Recorded for this sample: about 300,000 distinct CDR3 sequences. The sequencing sample was made of blood T cells: a sorted CD56 or NKG2C T cell subset, CD4+ or CD8+ T cells, or bulk PBMC T cells (not recorded which). The source of these receptors is a woman aged 18 to 75 in good health. Each CDR3 is given with its conserved first and last residue.

v_call	j_call	cdr3_aa
TRBV7-2	TRBJ2-1	CASSQPGHRLNEQFF
TRBV6-5	TRBJ2-7	CASSSRLAGGYEQYF
TRBV23-1	TRBJ1-5	CASHRPSDQPQHF
TRBV7-8	TRBJ2-3	CASSLAHGGSTDTQYF
TRBV18	TRBJ1-3	CASSLMGSSGNTIYF
TRBV5-4	TRBJ2-4	CASRRQGDGPKNIQYF
TRBV4-2	TRBJ1-5	CASSQDHTRGLNQPQHF
TRBV12-3/TRBV12-4	TRBJ1-2	CASSLTGTYGYTF
TRBV7-9	TRBJ2-5	CASSSRTGLQETQYF
TRBV11-2	TRBJ1-6	CASNTIRLQGGRNSPLHF
TRBV4-3	TRBJ2-3	CASSQDPASTDTQYF
TRBV20-1	TRBJ2-1	CSARLGGGAGEQFF
TRBV18	TRBJ2-1	CASSLIQGDEQFF
TRBV11-2	TRBJ2-1	CASSPSAGTSNEQFF
TRBV7-3	TRBJ2-5	CASSDGGTSGGTQYF
TRBV7-9	TRBJ2-1	CASSPGTDNEQFF
TRBV25-1	TRBJ2-2	CASSDTVRRGNTGELFF
TRBV5-1	TRBJ2-5	CASSLTVTQETQYF
TRBV5-1	TRBJ1-4	CASSGTGGKEKLFF
TRBV12-3/TRBV12-4	TRBJ2-1	CASSLSGLNNEQFF
TRBV12-3/TRBV12-4	TRBJ1-5	CASREQGGQPQHF
TRBV2	TRBJ1-2	CASSDGRTRGYTF
TRBV10-3	TRBJ1-4	CAISEARVATNEKLFF
TRBV3-1	TRBJ2-1	CASSPRTSGGGNQQFF
TRBV5-1	TRBJ1-1	CASSSTGTNTEAFF
TRBV10-3	TRBJ2-7	CAISESTGFYEQYF
TRBV12-3/TRBV12-4	TRBJ1-2	CASTAGVDYGYTF
TRBV16	TRBJ1-2	CASSRNMMQGYGYTF
TRBV6-5	TRBJ1-1	CASSYDSLSEAFF
TRBV15	TRBJ1-2	CATSRDLNRYGYTF
TRBV9	TRBJ2-5	CASSVGRTGPETQYF
TRBV25-1	TRBJ2-2	CASSNAGSTGELFF
TRBV20-1	TRBJ1-4	CSAKPGQPNEKLFF
TRBV20-1	TRBJ1-1	CSARAATGNTEAFF
TRBV5-6	TRBJ2-1	CASSLGLAGVSNEQFF
TRBV11-1	TRBJ2-3	CASRLKGDPGQWGDTQYF
TRBV12-3/TRBV12-4	TRBJ1-1	CASSKLTGFTEAFF
TRBV19	TRBJ1-5	CASSDGSYSNQPQHF
TRBV19	TRBJ2-1	CASRSLTGVGEQFF
TRBV28	TRBJ2-7	CASGPGTGSSYEQYF
TRBV7-3	TRBJ2-3	CASSKPGADTQYF